This T cell receptor (beta chain) was sequenced in a study of T-cell reconstitution after alpha-beta-depleted transplantation in children (TCRdb year 2016). Study-level background: T-cell immune reconstitution after TCRalphabeta/CD19-depleted allogeneic hematopoietic cell transplantation in children was quantitatively tracked in the study by means of TCR repertoire profiling. On the study overall, not on this receptor specifically: About two months after transplant, the apparently early recovery of alphabetaT-cell counts reportedly depended on just several hundred clones that had expanded rapidly and came from non-depleted graft cells. In some patients, the high TCRbeta diversity seen at day 60 was put down to recipient T cells and intrathymic progenitors that had survived conditioning. Over subsequent months, a decline in hyperexpanded clone frequencies was noted, and after one year, T-cell counts and TCRbeta diversity were mostly ascribed to newly produced T cells.

The treatment or condition label, read with the paper, signifies: allogeneic hematopoietic cell transplantation with graft depleted of TCRalphabeta T cells and CD19 B cells. TCRalphabeta/CD19-depleted allogeneic hematopoietic cell grafts were given to the transplant recipients, all of whom were children. This clonotype was counted only a few times. The antigen it binds to is not known. No qualities accompany the bases; no much larger clone lies one base away. Library generation was performed with PCR. This sample was sequenced with an Illumina HiSeq 2500. TCR library preparation used molecular barcoding, with unique molecular identifiers applied to normalize quantification of the TCRbeta repertoire. TCRdb trimmed the raw reads at Q25, called clones with MiXCR and kept productive beta chains. CDR3 protein duplicates are merged, each entry listing the most common genes and DNA. This sample has almost 250,000 distinct CDR3 sequences in its table, and roughly 26% of those were observed once. The ten most abundant clones make up roughly 2.7% of the sample.

V is pruned by 3 bases and J by 9 bases, leaving 10 bases of the junction without a gene match. Taken from cysteine to phenylalanine, the CDR3 has 14 residues. Only CDR3 DNA remains: 42 bases, in frame from the first base. The germline V gene (reference sequence) sets CDR1 to DFQATT and CDR2 to SNEGSKA. The source was PBMCs, collected before TCRalphabeta/CD19-depleted stem cell transplant. The chain links TRBV20-1 with TRBJ2-1, and TRBD2 aligns with 8 junction nucleotides. The source of this sequence is a girl aged 2 to 10 with Fanconi anemia, due to receive a stem cell transplant. The DNA sequence is given as TGCAGTGCTAGCTATCCGGGAGGGCTTGGTGAGCAGTTCTTC. The translation is CSASYPGGLGEQFF.